This T cell receptor (beta chain) was observed in a study of PD-1 blockade in mismatch repair-deficient tumors. Mismatch repair deficiency was confirmed in all patients, by PCR or immunohistochemistry. Study-wide findings and caveats: Tumor-resident clones, often absent from pretreatment blood, expanded after pembrolizumab and then contracted.

A word on this clone: Its antigen is undetermined.

The protocol was immunoSEQ multiplex PCR, while the TCRdb copy is restricted to in-frame clones and leaves out a portion. Among about 110,000 clones, around three quarters were seen once, and the ten largest hold roughly 4.5%. This sequence originates from an adult with mismatch repair-deficient cancer. The input for sequencing was peripheral blood, taken approximately 60 weeks after starting pembrolizumab.

Written as DNA, the CDR3 is TGTGCCAGTAAGGGGTTCACCGGGGAGCTGTTTTTT. Amino acids: CASKGFTGELFF. The chain uses TRBV19 and TRBJ2-2; D is possibly TRBD1 (5 bases). This CDR3 has 12 residues. Germline V lookup: CDR1 LNHDA, CDR2 SQIVND (reference sequence). The ends were cut back, 7 bases at V and 4 bases at J, with 7 bases in the middle.